Sequencing of this TCR beta chain was carried out in a study of radiotherapy plus CTLA-4 blockade in lung cancer (dated by TCRdb to the late 2010s). As for the study more broadly: Among the enrolled patients, 15% to 20% had an objective response, and less than 40% reached disease control.

Study-wide conclusions, independent of this receptor: The strongest predictors of response were reported to be early dynamic shifts in blood T cell clones along with a rise in serum interferon-beta following radiation. After treatment with radiotherapy and ipilimumab, TCR clones that originated in tumors expanded in peripheral blood.

For this clone: Its antigen has not been determined. No base quality values were provided; no much bigger clone lies one nucleotide off.

Libraries were constructed by the immunoSEQ multiplex PCR assay. The table was pulled from immuneACCESS by TCRdb, which kept in-frame rearrangements only. Such tables lose some clones; where checked, under half of the loss comes from unresolved V genes, and the rest has no known cause. Present in this sample are approximately 82,000 clones, about four fifths of which were seen just once. Of the sample, 13% to 15% is held by the ten largest clones. The study tested focal radiation therapy combined with CTLA-4 blockade (ipilimumab) in patients with chemo-refractory metastatic non-small-cell lung cancer. The source of this sequence is a human donor with non-small cell lung cancer that progressed on radiotherapy plus ipilimumab. The sequenced sample was peripheral blood, obtained from a patient treated with radiotherapy plus ipilimumab.

The DNA sequence is TGTGCCAGCAGCAAAGATCTCTGCAGGGCTAATGAGCAGTTCTTC. It is translated as CASSKDLCRANEQFF. Here the chain combines TRBV21-1 and TRBJ2-1; no check of the table's D call, TRBD1, against the DNA was made. TRBV21-1 is deemed a pseudogene. Taken from cysteine to phenylalanine, the CDR3 has 15 residues. The sequence is cut down to CDR3 DNA, 45 bases in frame from base 1.